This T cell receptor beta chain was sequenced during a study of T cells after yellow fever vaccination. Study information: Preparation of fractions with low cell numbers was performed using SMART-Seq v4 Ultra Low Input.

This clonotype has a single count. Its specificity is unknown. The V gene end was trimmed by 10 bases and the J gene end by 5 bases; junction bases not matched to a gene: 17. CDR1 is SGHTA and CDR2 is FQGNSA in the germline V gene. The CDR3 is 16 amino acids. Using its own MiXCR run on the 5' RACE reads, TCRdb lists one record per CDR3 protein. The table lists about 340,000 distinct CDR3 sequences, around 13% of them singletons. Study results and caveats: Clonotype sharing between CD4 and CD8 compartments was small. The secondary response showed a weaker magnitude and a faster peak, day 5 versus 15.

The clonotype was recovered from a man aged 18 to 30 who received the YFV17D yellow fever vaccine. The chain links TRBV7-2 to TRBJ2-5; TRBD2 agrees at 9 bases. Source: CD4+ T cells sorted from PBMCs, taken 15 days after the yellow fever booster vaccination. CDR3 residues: CATSMGRGGDVETQYF. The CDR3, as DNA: TGTGCCACTTCGATGGGGCGGGGGGGAGATGTGGAGACCCAGTACTTC.